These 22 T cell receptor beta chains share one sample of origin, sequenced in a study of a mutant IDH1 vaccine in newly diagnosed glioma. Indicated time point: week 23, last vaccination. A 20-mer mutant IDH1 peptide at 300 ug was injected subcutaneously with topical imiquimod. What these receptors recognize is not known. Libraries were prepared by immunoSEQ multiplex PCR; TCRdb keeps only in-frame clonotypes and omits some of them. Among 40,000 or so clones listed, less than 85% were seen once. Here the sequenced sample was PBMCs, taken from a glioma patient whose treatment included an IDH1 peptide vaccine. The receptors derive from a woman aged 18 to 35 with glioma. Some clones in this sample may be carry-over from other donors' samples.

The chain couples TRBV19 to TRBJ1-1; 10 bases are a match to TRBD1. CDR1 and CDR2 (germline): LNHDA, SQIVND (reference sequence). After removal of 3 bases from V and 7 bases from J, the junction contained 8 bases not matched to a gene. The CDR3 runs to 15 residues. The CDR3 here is CASSMGTGAADEAFF. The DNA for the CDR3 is TGTGCCAGTAGTATGGGGACAGGGGCCGCTGATGAAGCTTTCTTT.

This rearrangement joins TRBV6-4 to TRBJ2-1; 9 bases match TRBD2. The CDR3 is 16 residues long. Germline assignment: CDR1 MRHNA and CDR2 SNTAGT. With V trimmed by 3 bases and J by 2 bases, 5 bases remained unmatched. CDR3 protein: CASSDRGGGAYNEQFF. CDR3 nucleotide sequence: TGTGCCAGCAGTGATCGAGGCGGGGGGGCCTACAATGAGCAGTTCTTC.

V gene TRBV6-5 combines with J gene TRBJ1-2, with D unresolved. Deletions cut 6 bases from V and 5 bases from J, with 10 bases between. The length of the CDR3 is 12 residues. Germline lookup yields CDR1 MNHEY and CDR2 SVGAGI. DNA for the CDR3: TGTGCCAGCAGACACTTCGGGTATGGCTACACCTTC. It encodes CASRHFGYGYTF.

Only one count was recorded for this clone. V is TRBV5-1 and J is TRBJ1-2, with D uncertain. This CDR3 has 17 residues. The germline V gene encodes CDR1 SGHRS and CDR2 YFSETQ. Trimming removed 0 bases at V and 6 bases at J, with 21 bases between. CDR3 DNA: TGCGCCAGCAGCTTGGCCCGCGGAACTCATGGGTCGCATGGCTACACCTTC. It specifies CASSLARGTHGSHGYTF.

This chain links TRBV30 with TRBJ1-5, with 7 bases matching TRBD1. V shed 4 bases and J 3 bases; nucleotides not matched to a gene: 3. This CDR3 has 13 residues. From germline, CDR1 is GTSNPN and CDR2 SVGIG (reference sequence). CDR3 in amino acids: CAWTGQVNQPQHF. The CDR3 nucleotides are TGTGCCTGGACTGGACAGGTCAATCAGCCCCAGCATTTT.

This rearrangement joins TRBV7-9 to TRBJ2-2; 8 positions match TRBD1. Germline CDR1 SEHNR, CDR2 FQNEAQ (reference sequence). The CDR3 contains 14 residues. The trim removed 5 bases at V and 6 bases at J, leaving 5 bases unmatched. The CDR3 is CASSQDREAGELFF. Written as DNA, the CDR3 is TGTGCCAGCAGCCAGGACAGGGAAGCCGGGGAGCTGTTTTTT.

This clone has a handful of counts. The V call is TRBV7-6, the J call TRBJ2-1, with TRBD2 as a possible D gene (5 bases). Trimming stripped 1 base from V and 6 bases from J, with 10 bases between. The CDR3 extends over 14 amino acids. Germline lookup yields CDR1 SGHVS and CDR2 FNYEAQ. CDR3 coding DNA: TGTGCCAGCAGCTTAGAGTTAGCGAGCAATGAGCAGTTCTTC. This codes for CASSLELASNEQFF.

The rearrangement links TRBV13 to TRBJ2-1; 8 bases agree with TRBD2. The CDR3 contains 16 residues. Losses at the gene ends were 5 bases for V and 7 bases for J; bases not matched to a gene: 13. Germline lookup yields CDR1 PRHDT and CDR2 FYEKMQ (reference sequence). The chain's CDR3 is CASSVWAGGNQNEQFF. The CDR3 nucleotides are TGTGCCAGCAGCGTCTGGGCGGGGGGCAATCAGAATGAGCAGTTCTTC.

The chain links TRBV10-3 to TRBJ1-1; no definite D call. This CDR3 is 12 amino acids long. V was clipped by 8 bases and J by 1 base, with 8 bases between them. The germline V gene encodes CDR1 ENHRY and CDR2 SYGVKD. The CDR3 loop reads CAIDNGNTEAFF. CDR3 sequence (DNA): TGTGCCATCGATAATGGGAACACTGAAGCTTTCTTT.

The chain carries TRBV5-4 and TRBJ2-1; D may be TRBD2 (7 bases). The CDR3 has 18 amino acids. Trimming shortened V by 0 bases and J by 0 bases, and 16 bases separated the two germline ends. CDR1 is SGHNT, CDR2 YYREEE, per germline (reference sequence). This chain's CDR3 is CASSLAAAGARSYNEQFF. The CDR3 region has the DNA TGTGCCAGCAGCTTGGCGGCGGCGGGGGCACGCTCCTACAATGAGCAGTTCTTC. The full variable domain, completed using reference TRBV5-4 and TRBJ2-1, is ETGVTQSPTHLIKTRGQQVTLRCSSQSGHNTVSWYQQALGQGPQFIFQYYREEENGRGNFPPRFSGLQFPNYSSELNVNALELDDSALYLCASSLAAAGARSYNEQFFGPGTRLTVL.

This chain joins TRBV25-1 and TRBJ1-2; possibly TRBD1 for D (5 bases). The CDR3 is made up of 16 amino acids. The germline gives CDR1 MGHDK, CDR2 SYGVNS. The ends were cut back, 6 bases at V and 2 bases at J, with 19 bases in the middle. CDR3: CASRGRVPSGNYGYTF. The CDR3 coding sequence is TGTGCCAGCAGGGGGCGGGTCCCTTCGGGCAACTATGGCTACACCTTC.

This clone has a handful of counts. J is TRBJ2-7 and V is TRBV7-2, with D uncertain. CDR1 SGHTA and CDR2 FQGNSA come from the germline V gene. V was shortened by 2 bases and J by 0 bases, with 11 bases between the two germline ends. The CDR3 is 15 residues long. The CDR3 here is CASSLSASSSYEQYF. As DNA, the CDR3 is TGTGCCAGCAGCTTATCGGCCAGCAGCTCCTACGAGCAGTACTTC.

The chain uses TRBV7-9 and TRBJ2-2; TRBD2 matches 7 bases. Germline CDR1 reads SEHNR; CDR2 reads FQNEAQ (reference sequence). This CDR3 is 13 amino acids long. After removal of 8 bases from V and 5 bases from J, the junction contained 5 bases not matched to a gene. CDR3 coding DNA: TGTGCCAGCCTATCGCGGGGGACCGGGGAGCTGTTTTTT. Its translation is CASLSRGTGELFF.

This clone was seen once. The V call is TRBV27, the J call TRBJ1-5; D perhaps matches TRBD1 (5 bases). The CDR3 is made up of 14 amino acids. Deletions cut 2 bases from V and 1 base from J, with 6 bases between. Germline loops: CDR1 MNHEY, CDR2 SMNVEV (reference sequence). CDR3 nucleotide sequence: TGTGCCAGCAGTTTACGGGGGAGCAATCAGCCCCAGCATTTT. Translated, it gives CASSLRGSNQPQHF.

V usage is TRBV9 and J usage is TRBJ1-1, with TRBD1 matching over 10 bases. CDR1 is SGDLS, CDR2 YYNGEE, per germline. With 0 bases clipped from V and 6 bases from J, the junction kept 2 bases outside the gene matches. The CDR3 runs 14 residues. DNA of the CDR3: TGTGCCAGCAGCGTAGGACAGGGGGCCTCTGAAGCTTTCTTT. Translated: CASSVGQGASEAFF.

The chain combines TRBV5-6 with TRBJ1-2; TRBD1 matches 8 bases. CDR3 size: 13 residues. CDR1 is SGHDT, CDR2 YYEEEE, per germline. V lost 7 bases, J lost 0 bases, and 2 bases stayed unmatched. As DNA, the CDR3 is TGTGCCAGCCAACAGGGGGCTAACTATGGCTACACCTTC. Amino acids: CASQQGANYGYTF.

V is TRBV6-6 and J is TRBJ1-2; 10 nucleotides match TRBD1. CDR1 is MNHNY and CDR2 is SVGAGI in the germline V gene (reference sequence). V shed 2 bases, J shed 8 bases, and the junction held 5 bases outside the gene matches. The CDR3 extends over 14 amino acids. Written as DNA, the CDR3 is TGTGCCAGCAGTTACGACAGGGGGCCCCTCGGCTACACCTTC. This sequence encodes CASSYDRGPLGYTF.

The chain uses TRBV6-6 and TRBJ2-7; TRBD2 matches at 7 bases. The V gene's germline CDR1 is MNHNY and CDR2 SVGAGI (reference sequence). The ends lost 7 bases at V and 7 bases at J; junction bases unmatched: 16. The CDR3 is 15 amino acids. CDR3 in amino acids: CASTALAGSAGEQYF. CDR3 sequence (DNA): TGTGCCAGCACCGCCTTAGCGGGTTCAGCGGGAGAGCAGTACTTC.

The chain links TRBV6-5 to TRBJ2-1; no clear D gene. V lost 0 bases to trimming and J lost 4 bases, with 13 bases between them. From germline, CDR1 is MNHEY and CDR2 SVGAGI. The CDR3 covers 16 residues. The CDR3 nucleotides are TGTGCCAGCAGTTACTCGTTTTCTGAAGGATACAATGAGCAGTTCTTC. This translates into CASSYSFSEGYNEQFF.

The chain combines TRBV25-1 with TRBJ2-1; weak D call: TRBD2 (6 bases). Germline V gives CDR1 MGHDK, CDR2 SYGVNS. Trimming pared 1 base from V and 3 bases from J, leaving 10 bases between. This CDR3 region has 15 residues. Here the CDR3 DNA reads TGTGCCAGCAGTGAATCCCGGAGGGTCTACAATGAGCAGTTCTTC. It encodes CASSESRRVYNEQFF. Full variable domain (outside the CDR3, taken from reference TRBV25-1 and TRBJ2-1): EADIYQTPRYLVIGTGKKITLECSQTMGHDKMYWYQQDPGMELHLIHYSYGVNSTEKGDLSSESTVSRIRTEHFPLTLESARPSHTSQYLCASSESRRVYNEQFFGPGTRLTVL.

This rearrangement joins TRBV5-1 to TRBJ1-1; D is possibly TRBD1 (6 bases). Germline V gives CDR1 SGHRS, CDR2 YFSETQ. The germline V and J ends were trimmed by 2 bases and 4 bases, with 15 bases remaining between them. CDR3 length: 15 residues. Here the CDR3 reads CASSFLGGAGTEAFF. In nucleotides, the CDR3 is TGCGCCAGCAGCTTCTTGGGGGGGGCGGGCACTGAAGCTTTCTTT.

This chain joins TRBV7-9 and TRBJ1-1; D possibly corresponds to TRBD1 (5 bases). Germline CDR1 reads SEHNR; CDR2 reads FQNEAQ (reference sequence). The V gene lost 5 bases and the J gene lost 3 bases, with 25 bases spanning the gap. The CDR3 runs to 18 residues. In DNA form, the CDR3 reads TGTGCCAGCAGCCGCAGTGGGGACCGGGTCGGGCAGGACACTGAAGCTTTCTTT. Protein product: CASSRSGDRVGQDTEAFF.